This TCR beta chain was recovered during a study of T cell responses to AZD1222 COVID-19 vaccine. Study at large: Timing groups of about 4 and about 12 weeks for second doses were pooled. Study-wide points: In a largely white British group with more females than males, clonal diversity was possibly underestimated. Per reports, nearly half of all spike-specific TCRs target regions that are unmutated in variants. Spike-specific TCR breadth and depth were elevated following two AZD1222 doses.

Measured with immunoSEQ multiplex PCR; TCRdb has only the in-frame clones, and not every one. The sample holds just under 90,000 clones, roughly 90% seen once. Sample share makes this clone medium-sized. The antigen is undetermined. The sequence was collected from an adult in good health. The sequencing here drew on peripheral blood, taken on day 0 of AZD1222 vaccination.

The CDR3 coding sequence is TGTGCCAGCAGCGACAGGGCCTACGAGCAGTACTTC. It encodes CASSDRAYEQYF. The V gene is TRBV7-2, the J gene TRBJ2-7, with 7 bases aligning to TRBD1. The CDR3 extends over 12 amino acids. Germline lookup yields CDR1 SGHTA and CDR2 FQGNSA. V shed 5 bases and J 2 bases; nucleotides not matched to a gene: 0.